The 25 T cell receptor beta chains below come from one sample, sequenced in a study of cytomegalovirus exposure and HLA in healthy donors. The PCR ran on 60 Vbeta and 13 Jbeta primers. Measured with immunoSEQ multiplex PCR; TCRdb has only the in-frame clones, and not every one. The table has some 120,000 clones, about 66% seen once. Sequenced input: PBMCs. The receptors shown here come from a man younger than 40 in good health and CMV-seropositive.

The chain uses TRBV18 and TRBJ2-1; no clear D. The V gene's germline CDR1 is KGHSH and CDR2 LQKENI. The CDR3 sequence is 11 residues long. Trimming shortened V by 8 bases and J by 3 bases, and 5 bases separated the two germline ends. The CDR3 bases are TGTGCCAGCCGCGACTACAATGAGCAGTTCTTC. Translating it yields CASRDYNEQFF.

V is TRBV6-5 and J is TRBJ2-5, with TRBD1 as a possible D gene (5 bases). This CDR3 is 15 amino acids long. V was shortened by 0 bases and J by 4 bases, with 12 bases between the two germline ends. CDR1 and CDR2 from the germline V gene are MNHEY and SVGAGI. In DNA, the CDR3 is TGTGCCAGCAGTTACTCTAGGGGTGGTGGAGAGACCCAGTACTTC. It yields the protein CASSYSRGGGETQYF.

Of note for this clone: The junction departs from the called germline gene at one end, perhaps through a read error. This sequence joins TRBV7-2 and TRBJ2-4; D gene unclear. CDR1 and CDR2 (germline): SGHTA, FQGNSA. CDR3 length: 13 residues. In DNA, the CDR3 is TGTGCCAGCAGCCCCTCCTCCAACTATTTGTCAGTCTTC. Protein sequence: CASSPSSNYLSVF.

This chain joins TRBV19 and TRBJ1-5; D not resolved. V gave up 1 base and J gave up 7 bases, with 5 bases separating them. Germline loops: CDR1 LNHDA, CDR2 SQIVND (reference sequence). There are 12 residues in the CDR3. For the CDR3, the DNA is TGTGCCAGTAGTATAGGTCGGCAGCCCCAGCATTTT. Residues: CASSIGRQPQHF.

This clone was seen a handful of times. V and J are TRBV5-6 and TRBJ2-7; TRBD2 aligns across 10 bases. CDR3 length equals 15 residues. V shed 0 bases and J 2 bases; nucleotides not matched to a gene: 2. CDR1 is SGHDT and CDR2 is YYEEEE in the germline V gene. The CDR3 coding sequence is TGTGCCAGCAGCTTGGTTACTAGCGGGACCTACGAGCAGTACTTC. Translation: CASSLVTSGTYEQYF.

The chain couples TRBV27 to TRBJ1-5; 7 nucleotides line up with TRBD1. J gave up 3 bases and V 5 bases, and 10 bases lay outside the gene matches. Germline assignment: CDR1 MNHEY and CDR2 SMNVEV (reference sequence). The CDR3 covers 16 residues. CDR3 protein: CASSPFMTGINQPQHF. CDR3 bases: TGTGCCAGCAGTCCATTCATGACAGGGATCAATCAGCCCCAGCATTTT.

The chain links TRBV5-6 to TRBJ1-3, with a tentative D call TRBD1 (5 bases). This CDR3 contains 15 residues. V lost 0 bases to trimming and J lost 2 bases, with 9 bases between them. The V gene's germline CDR1 is SGHDT and CDR2 YYEEEE. As DNA, the CDR3 is TGTGCCAGCAGCTTGGGAGGGACTGCTGGAAACACCATATATTTT. Amino acids: CASSLGGTAGNTIYF.

The chain recombines TRBV11-3 with TRBJ2-1; TRBD1 aligns across 11 bases. The V gene's germline CDR1 is SGHNT and CDR2 YENEEA. Trimming at V came to 0 bases and at J to 3 bases, leaving 7 bases not matched to a gene. The CDR3 contains 18 residues. The CDR3: CASSLDGSGTGGYNEQFF. In DNA, the CDR3 is TGTGCCAGCAGCTTAGACGGTTCCGGGACAGGGGGCTACAATGAGCAGTTCTTC. The full variable domain, completed using reference TRBV11-3 and TRBJ2-1, is EAGVVQSPRYKIIEKKQPVAFWCNPISGHNTLYWYLQNLGQGPELLIRYENEEAVDDSQLPKDRFSAERLKGVDSTLKIQPAELGDSAVYLCASSLDGSGTGGYNEQFFGPGTRLTVL.

This clone was detected a few times. Sequence at one end of the junction differs from germline and may be a read error. The rearrangement links TRBV7-9 to TRBJ2-3; 7 bases fit TRBD2. Germline V lookup: CDR1 SEHNR, CDR2 FQNEAQ (reference sequence). This CDR3 contains 17 residues. This CDR3 reads CSSSPSLSSGPTDTQYF. The CDR3 region has the DNA TGTTCCAGCAGTCCCTCCCTCTCTAGCGGACCCACAGATACGCAGTATTTT.

The V call is TRBV5-1, the J call TRBJ2-6; possible D gene TRBD2, 5 bases. There are 16 residues in the CDR3. The V gene's germline CDR1 is SGHRS and CDR2 YFSETQ. V was cut by 2 bases and J by 3 bases, with 12 bases left in between. As DNA, the CDR3 is TGCGCCAGCAGCTTACTATCGGGGTTTGGGGCCAACGTCCTGACTTTC. Amino acid sequence: CASSLLSGFGANVLTF.

The chain carries TRBV27 and TRBJ1-1; D gene unclear. The V end was cut by 6 bases, the J end by 4 bases, with 12 bases between. Germline CDR1 MNHEY, CDR2 SMNVEV (reference sequence). CDR3 size: 13 residues. The CDR3 region is CASRRARSTEAFF. CDR3 in DNA: TGTGCCAGCAGGAGGGCTCGGAGCACTGAAGCTTTCTTT.

This chain links TRBV5-1 with TRBJ2-6; D perhaps matches TRBD2 (5 bases). Trimming removed 4 bases at V and 0 bases at J, with 11 bases between. The CDR3 has 16 residues. Germline CDR1 is SGHRS and CDR2 is YFSETQ. CDR3 nucleotide sequence: TGCGCCAGCAGCAAAACCGGGAACTCTGGGGCCAACGTCCTGACTTTC. Encoded protein: CASSKTGNSGANVLTF. Together with reference TRBV5-1 and TRBJ2-6, the CDR3 gives the full variable domain: KAGVTQTPRYLIKTRGQQVTLSCSPISGHRSVSWYQQTPGQGLQFLFEYFSETQRNKGNFPGRFSGRQFSNSRSEMNVSTLELGDSALYLCASSKTGNSGANVLTFGAGSRLTVL.

V is TRBV14 and J is TRBJ2-7; TRBD2 might be the D (6 bases). The V end was cut by 0 bases, the J end by 12 bases, with 18 bases between. The germline V gene has CDR1 SGHDN and CDR2 FVKESK. CDR3 size: 14 residues. DNA of the CDR3: TGTGCCAGCAGCCAAGACAATATTAGCGGAGAAAGGTACTTC. Translating it yields CASSQDNISGERYF.

The chain joins TRBV28 to TRBJ2-5, with TRBD1 as a possible D gene (6 bases). Germline V CDR1 and CDR2: MDHEN, SYDVKM. V was trimmed by 7 bases and J by 2 bases, leaving 20 bases between them. This CDR3 has 16 residues. CDR3 sequence reads: CASTSLGAAGQETQYF. CDR3 in DNA: TGTGCCAGCACATCACTGGGGGCAGCCGGACAAGAGACCCAGTACTTC.

This clone has a handful of counts. This chain links TRBV18 with TRBJ1-2; D not resolved. CDR3 size: 13 residues. Germline CDR1 reads KGHSH; CDR2 reads LQKENI. V was shortened by 2 bases and J by 6 bases, with 10 bases between the two germline ends. Here the CDR3 DNA reads TGTGCCAGCTCACCAGCCCTTTCGGATGGCTACACCTTC. This codes for CASSPALSDGYTF.

The genes are TRBV2 and TRBJ1-4; tentatively, D is TRBD1 (6 bases). The CDR3 is 13 residues long. Germline CDR1 reads SNHLY; CDR2 reads FYNNEI. V was trimmed by 8 bases and J by 4 bases, leaving 11 bases between them. CDR3 DNA sequence: TGTGCCAGCTGGGGGGGGCATAATGAAAAACTGTTTTTT. Translating gives CASWGGHNEKLFF.

V usage is TRBV5-5 and J usage is TRBJ1-2; D remains ambiguous. Trimming removed 5 bases from V and 4 bases from J, with 12 bases in between. The CDR3 consists of 13 residues. The germline gives CDR1 SGHKS, CDR2 YYEKEE (reference sequence). In nucleotides, the CDR3 is TGTGCCAGCAGTCCGACTGATCTCTATGGCTACACCTTC. The encoded protein is CASSPTDLYGYTF.

The chain links TRBV7-8 to TRBJ1-5, with D possibly TRBD1 on 6 matching bases. Germline V lookup: CDR1 SGHVS, CDR2 FQNEAQ. V lost 4 bases, J lost 4 bases, and 8 bases lay in between. The length of the CDR3 is 13 residues. For the CDR3, the DNA is TGTGCCAGCAGCTCAGGGGAAAATCAGCCCCAGCATTTT. The encoded protein is CASSSGENQPQHF.

The rearrangement links TRBV5-6 to TRBJ2-1; TRBD2 matches 13 bases. CDR3 length: 17 residues. Germline trimming cut 3 bases from V and 4 bases from J; bases unmatched to any gene: 7. The germline V gene has CDR1 SGHDT and CDR2 YYEEEE. CDR3 coding DNA: TGTGCCAGCAGCTCCCTGACTAGCGGGAGGCCTTACAATGAGCAGTTCTTC. Its translation is CASSSLTSGRPYNEQFF. The whole variable domain, remainder taken from reference TRBV5-6 and TRBJ2-1, is DAGVTQSPTHLIKTRGQQVTLRCSPKSGHDTVSWYQQALGQGPQFIFQYYEEEERQRGNFPDRFSGHQFPNYSSELNVNALLLGDSALYLCASSSLTSGRPYNEQFFGPGTRLTVL.

The chain couples TRBV5-1 to TRBJ1-1; D is possibly TRBD1 (6 bases). In germline, CDR1 is SGHRS, CDR2 YFSETQ. The ends were cut back, 5 bases at V and 0 bases at J, with 17 bases in the middle. The CDR3 has 16 amino acids. The CDR3, as DNA: TGCGCCAGCAGGGGGGACATGAGAGGGATGAACACTGAAGCTTTCTTT. Amino acids: CASRGDMRGMNTEAFF.

The V call is TRBV19, the J call TRBJ2-2, with TRBD2 matching 9 bases. The trim removed 6 bases at V and 4 bases at J, leaving 9 bases unmatched. Per germline, CDR1 LNHDA and CDR2 SQIVND (reference sequence). The CDR3 covers 16 residues. The chain's CDR3 is CASSRLAETLTGELFF. In DNA, the CDR3 is TGTGCCAGTAGCCGACTAGCGGAGACCCTCACCGGGGAGCTGTTTTTT.

This chain uses TRBV4-3 with TRBJ2-3; 8 bases are a match to TRBD2. Germline-derived CDR1 and CDR2 are LGHNA and YSLEER. There are 18 residues in the CDR3. V lost 2 bases and J lost 4; bases outside the gene matches: 14. CDR3 DNA sequence: TGCGCCAGCAGCCAACTTAGAGGGAGAGCGGGAGCCCCAGATACGCAGTATTTT. Residues: CASSQLRGRAGAPDTQYF.

This CDR3 is CASSLFRDTAKNIQYF. The DNA of the CDR3 is TGTGCCAGCAGCTTATTCCGGGACACAGCCAAAAACATTCAGTACTTC. The chain is built from TRBV7-2 and TRBJ2-4, with a weak D call TRBD1 (6 bases). The CDR3 has 16 amino acids. Germline CDR1 SGHTA, CDR2 FQGNSA. Trimming cost V 2 bases and J 0 bases, with 11 bases left between them.

The chain is built from TRBV28 and TRBJ2-1; a weak D match, TRBD2 (5 bases). Trimming took 6 bases from V and 11 from J, leaving 14 bases between them. The CDR3 loop spans 12 amino acids. CDR1 and CDR2 from the germline V gene are MDHEN and SYDVKM. The CDR3 DNA sequence: TGTGCCAGCAGGGGGAGCCACCAGCAGCAGTTCTTC. Its translation is CASRGSHQQQFF.

The count of this clone is one. The genes are TRBV28 and TRBJ1-5; D unclear. This CDR3 is 14 amino acids long. The germline V gene encodes CDR1 MDHEN and CDR2 SYDVKM. The V end lost 6 bases, the J end lost 6 bases, and 15 bases lay between the germline ends. The CDR3 reads CASSLAQAGQPQHF. The CDR3 nucleotides read TGTGCCAGCAGCCTTGCGCAGGCGGGTCAGCCCCAGCATTTT.